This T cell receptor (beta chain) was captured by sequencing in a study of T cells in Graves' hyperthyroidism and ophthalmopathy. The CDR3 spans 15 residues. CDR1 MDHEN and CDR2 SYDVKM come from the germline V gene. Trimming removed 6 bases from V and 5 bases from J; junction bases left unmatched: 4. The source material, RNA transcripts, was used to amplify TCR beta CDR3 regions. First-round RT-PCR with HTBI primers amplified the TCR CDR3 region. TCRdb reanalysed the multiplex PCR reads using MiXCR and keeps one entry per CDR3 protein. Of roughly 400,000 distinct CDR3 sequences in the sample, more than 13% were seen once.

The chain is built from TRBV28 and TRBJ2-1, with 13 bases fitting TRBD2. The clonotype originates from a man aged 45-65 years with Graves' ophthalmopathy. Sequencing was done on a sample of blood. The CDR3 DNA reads TGTGCCAGCAGATCGGGACTAGCGGGGAACAATGAGCAGTTCTTC. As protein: CASRSGLAGNNEQFF.